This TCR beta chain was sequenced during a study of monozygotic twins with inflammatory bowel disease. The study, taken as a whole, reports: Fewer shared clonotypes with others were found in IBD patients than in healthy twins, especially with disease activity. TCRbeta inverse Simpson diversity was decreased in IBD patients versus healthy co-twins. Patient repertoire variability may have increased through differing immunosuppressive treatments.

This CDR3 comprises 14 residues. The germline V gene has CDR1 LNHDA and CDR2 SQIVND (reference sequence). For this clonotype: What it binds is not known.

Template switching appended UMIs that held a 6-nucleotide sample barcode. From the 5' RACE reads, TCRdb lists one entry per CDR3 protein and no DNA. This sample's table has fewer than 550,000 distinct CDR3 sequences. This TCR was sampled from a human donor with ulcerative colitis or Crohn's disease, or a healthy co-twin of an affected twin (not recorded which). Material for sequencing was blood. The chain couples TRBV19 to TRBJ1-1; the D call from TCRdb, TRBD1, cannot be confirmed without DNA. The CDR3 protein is CASSSTLRDGEAFF.